Presented here are 2 T cell receptor beta chains from one specimen sequenced in a study of T cell repertoires in cytomegalovirus infection. The antigens for these receptors are not known. A single record per CDR3 protein comes from TCRdb applying MiXCR to the reads. Of about 890,000 distinct CDR3 sequences in the sample, around 30% were seen once. This material consisted of cultured CD8+ T cells from PBMCs, taken from culture after CMV antigen stimulation. The source is a human donor in good health (CMV status not recorded). Some clones in this sample may be carry-over from other donors' samples.

The J gene is TRBJ1-1, the V gene TRBV20-1; D gene uncertain. This CDR3 comprises 14 residues. Germline V gives CDR1 DFQATT, CDR2 SNEGSKA (reference sequence). The V end was cut by 0 bases, the J end by 4 bases, with 12 bases between. DNA for the CDR3: TGCAGTGCTAGAGATTTTTACAAGCTCACTGAAGCTTTCTTT. Its translation is CSARDFYKLTEAFF.

The chain uses TRBV13 and TRBJ2-5, with a possible D match to TRBD1 (6 bases). V lost 5 bases and J 2 bases, leaving 18 bases between the germline ends. CDR3 length equals 16 residues. The germline V gene encodes CDR1 PRHDT and CDR2 FYEKMQ (reference sequence). The CDR3 DNA reads TGTGCCAGCAGCCTCCTCCGGGACAACCTACAAGAGACCCAGTACTTC. It yields the protein CASSLLRDNLQETQYF.